A single sample is the source of the 18 T cell receptor beta chains below, sequenced in a study of CD8+CD57+ T cells in acquired aplastic anemia. Sequencing involved patients with CD8+CD57+ cell expansion previously shown by flow cytometry. Genomic DNA templated the TCR beta VDJ and CDR3 profiling. TCRdb reprocessed the reads via MiXCR and lists one record per CDR3 protein. This sample has some 140,000 distinct CDR3 sequences, with roughly 49% found just once. The sequenced sample consisted of sorted CD4+, CD8+, or CD8+CD57+ T cells (not recorded which) from PBMCs. These receptors were collected from a human donor with aplastic anemia.

The table lists this clonotype with many counts. CDR3 DNA sequence: TGTGCCAGCAGCTCCGGACCTGAAGCTTTCTTT. Amino acid sequence: CASSSGPEAFF. This chain connects TRBV7-9 to TRBJ1-1; D is undetermined. Germline lookup yields CDR1 SEHNR and CDR2 FQNEAQ (reference sequence). Deletions cut 4 bases from V and 6 bases from J, with 6 bases between. CDR3 length: 11 residues. The full variable domain, completed using reference TRBV7-9 and TRBJ1-1, is DTGVSQNPRHKITKRGQNVTFRCDPISEHNRLYWYRQTLGQGPEFLTYFQNEAQLEKSRLLSDRFSAERPKGSFSTLEIQRTEQGDSAMYLCASSSGPEAFFGQGTRLTVV.

V gene TRBV15 combines with J gene TRBJ2-5, with a tentative D call TRBD1 (6 bases). Germline V gene lookup returns CDR1 LNHNV and CDR2 YYDKDF (reference sequence). The CDR3 runs to 15 residues. V lost 5 bases, J lost 5 bases, and 18 bases lay in between. CDR3 amino acids: CATSEEWGLEETQYF. As DNA, the CDR3 is TGTGCCACCAGCGAAGAGTGGGGGCTCGAGGAGACCCAGTACTTC.

The rearrangement uses TRBV9 and TRBJ1-4; D might be TRBD1 (5 bases). The length of the CDR3 is 14 residues. From germline, CDR1 is SGDLS and CDR2 YYNGEE. V was pared by 4 bases and J by 5 bases, with 12 bases between. The CDR3 coding sequence is TGTGCCAGCAGCAGGGACGTACTGAATGAAAAACTGTTTTTT. This translates into CASSRDVLNEKLFF.

The chain has TRBV7-2 and TRBJ2-5; TRBD1 is a possible D gene (5 bases). The length of the CDR3 is 13 residues. V was cut by 5 bases and J by 1 base, with 8 bases left in between. Germline V gene sequence: CDR1 SGHTA, CDR2 FQGNSA. The CDR3 reads CASSAQVQETQYF. CDR3 sequence (DNA): TGTGCCAGCAGCGCACAGGTCCAAGAGACCCAGTACTTC.

This clonotype was observed a single time. Because it lacks the conserved phenylalanine or tryptophan at the end, this CDR3 is likely a read error. No DNA is shown, since the ends of the CDR3 on it are uncertain; the CDR3 is the one TCRdb lists. V and J are TRBV7-9 and TRBJ2-7; the table gives TRBD1 as D, unverified against the DNA. Germline V gene sequence: CDR1 SEHNR, CDR2 FQNEAQ (reference sequence). The CDR3 is 14 residues long, counting both termini. The CDR3 here is CASSSTGVSYEQHS.

The rearrangement uses TRBV10-2 and TRBJ2-7, with D unclear. The V and J ends lost 10 bases and 3 bases respectively, with 16 bases between them. Germline loops: CDR1 WSHSY, CDR2 SAAADI. The CDR3 is 13 amino acids. CDR3 region: CATVDDGHYEQYF. The CDR3 DNA sequence: TGCGCCACCGTGGACGACGGGCACTACGAGCAGTACTTC.

The J gene is TRBJ1-6, the V gene TRBV4-1; possible D gene TRBD1, 6 bases. V was cut by 6 bases and J by 5 bases, with 17 bases left in between. This CDR3 spans 16 amino acids. CDR1 is MGHRA and CDR2 is YSYEKL in the germline V gene. CDR3 region: CASRTSGGYNNSPLHF. In nucleotides, the CDR3 is TGCGCCAGCAGGACCAGCGGGGGCTACAATAATTCACCCCTCCACTTT.

This clonotype was counted many times. The rearrangement links TRBV7-2 to TRBJ2-3; either TRBD1 or TRBD2 may fit D (5 bases each). This CDR3 comprises 14 residues. V was pared by 5 bases and J by 6 bases, with 15 bases between. Germline CDR1 SGHTA, CDR2 FQGNSA. The CDR3 region is CASSLRDGTDTQYF. For the CDR3, the DNA is TGTGCCAGCAGCCTCCGGGACGGGACCGATACGCAGTATTTT.

This clonotype was picked up many times. The gene calls are TRBV13 and TRBJ2-3; 8 bases match TRBD2. The ends lost 4 bases at V and 3 bases at J; junction bases unmatched: 6. The CDR3 totals 15 residues. The germline CDR1 and CDR2 sequences are PRHDT and FYEKMQ (reference sequence). The CDR3 DNA follows: TGTGCCAGCAGCTCCGCCGGGGGGGCAACAGATACGCAGTATTTT. Translation: CASSSAGGATDTQYF.

This clonotype showed up many times. V usage is TRBV12-3 or TRBV12-4 and J usage is TRBJ2-5; D possibly uses TRBD1 or TRBD2 (5 bases each). Trimming left V 7 bases short and J 4 bases short, with 19 bases between. This CDR3 is built from 15 residues. The CDR3 nucleotides are TGTGCCAGCAATAACCGGGGCCCTGAAGGAGAGACCCAGTACTTC. It encodes CASNNRGPEGETQYF.

V is TRBV7-6 and J is TRBJ2-3; 10 bases fit TRBD2. V trimming: 4 bases; J trimming: 3 bases; junction bases outside the gene matches: 4. The CDR3 extends over 15 amino acids. Germline V gene lookup returns CDR1 SGHVS and CDR2 FNYEAQ. For the CDR3, the DNA is TGTGCCAGCAGCTCCAGCGGGGGGGGAACAGATACGCAGTATTTT. This gives the protein CASSSSGGGTDTQYF.

This clonotype appeared many times. This sequence joins TRBV6-1 and TRBJ1-1; no clear D. CDR3 length equals 14 residues. Germline lookup yields CDR1 MNHNS and CDR2 SASEGT. V lost 6 bases and J 1 base, leaving 12 bases between the germline ends. The CDR3 spells CASSRGQPNTEAFF. DNA of the CDR3: TGTGCCAGCAGCCGCGGGCAGCCGAACACTGAAGCTTTCTTT.

This clonotype was seen repeatedly, ten times or more. The chain carries TRBV5-1 and TRBJ2-7; 7 positions agree with TRBD1. The germline V gene encodes CDR1 SGHRS and CDR2 YFSETQ. Trimming cost V 4 bases and J 0 bases; bases outside gene matches: 10. This CDR3 comprises 16 residues. The CDR3 region is CASSPTDRASSYEQYF. The CDR3 bases are TGCGCCAGCAGCCCAACAGACAGGGCTAGCTCCTACGAGCAGTACTTC. The complete variable domain, with remaining parts taken from reference TRBV5-1 and TRBJ2-7, reads KAGVTQTPRYLIKTRGQQVTLSCSPISGHRSVSWYQQTPGQGLQFLFEYFSETQRNKGNFPGRFSGRQFSNSRSEMNVSTLELGDSALYLCASSPTDRASSYEQYFGPGTRLTVT.

The V and J genes are TRBV7-6 and TRBJ1-6; D is ambiguous. Germline-derived CDR1 and CDR2 are SGHVS and FNYEAQ. V lost 1 base and J lost 8, with 6 bases in between. This CDR3 comprises 13 residues. CDR3 protein: CASSLVVDSPLHF. The DNA of the CDR3 is TGTGCCAGCAGCTTAGTTGTGGATTCACCCCTCCACTTT.

This clonotype has a single count. The gene calls are TRBV20-1 and TRBJ2-7; 10 nucleotides align to TRBD2. CDR1 is DFQATT, CDR2 SNEGSKA, per germline (reference sequence). V lost 1 base and J lost 3; bases outside the gene matches: 0. The CDR3 is made up of 13 amino acids. DNA of the CDR3: TGCAGTGCTAGAGCTAGCGGGAGCTACGAGCAGTACTTC. Translated, it gives CSARASGSYEQYF.

The chain combines TRBV10-3 with TRBJ1-2; 7 nucleotides match TRBD1. The germline CDR1 and CDR2 sequences are ENHRY and SYGVKD. V shed 7 bases and J 2 bases; nucleotides not matched to a gene: 7. There are 14 residues in the CDR3. For the CDR3, the DNA is TGTGCCATCATGGGACAGTCACTAAACTATGGCTACACCTTC. Encoded protein: CAIMGQSLNYGYTF.

The J gene is TRBJ2-7, the V gene TRBV10-1; D might be TRBD1 or TRBD2, each matching 5 bases. The germline V gene has CDR1 WNHNN and CDR2 SYGVQD (reference sequence). V was clipped by 3 bases and J by 5 bases, with 17 bases between them. The CDR3 is made up of 15 amino acids. CDR3 DNA sequence: TGCGCCAGCAGTGAAGTTGGCGAGGGGCCCAACGAGCAGTACTTC. Residues: CASSEVGEGPNEQYF.

On this clonotype: It may be a read error: a sequence one base away is much more abundant. The chain recombines TRBV7-9 with TRBJ2-7; no reliable D call. The CDR3 loop spans 14 amino acids. The germline V gene has CDR1 SEHNR and CDR2 FQNEAQ (reference sequence). The V and J ends lost 6 bases and 0 bases respectively, with 12 bases between them. The chain's CDR3 is CASSSPTISYEQYF. CDR3 sequence (DNA): TGTGCCAGCAGTTCCCCGACGATCTCCTACGAGCAGTACTTC.